What follows is one T cell receptor beta chain and its context. No antigen is known for it. An even split of each subset's genomic DNA across several immunoSEQ plates was performed. TCRdb's copy holds only in-frame clones and misses some; the assay was immunoSEQ multiplex PCR. Here the sample spans some 630,000 clones, more than 70% being singletons. The sample originates from a study of shared clonotypes between healthy human individuals. The study, taken as a whole, reports: Generation probabilities of non-shared clonotypes were lower (relative to those shared by all four donors). Among the subsets, naive ones generally showed larger estimated richness than memory ones. Among donors, the sharing of clonotypes was expected to be influenced by sequencing depth.

This sequence was found in a woman aged 30 to 39 in good health. Sequenced material: memory CD4+ T cells sorted from blood. Sample subset: CD45RA-negative fraction.

CDR3 sequence reads: CSVGTGEQPQHF. CDR3 sequence (DNA): TGCAGCGTCGGGACAGGGGAACAGCCCCAGCATTTT. V usage is TRBV29-1 and J usage is TRBJ1-5, with 10 bases that match TRBD1. The length of the CDR3 is 12 residues. V lost 6 bases, J lost 7 bases, and 3 bases stayed unmatched. Looked up from germline, CDR1 is SQVTM and CDR2 is ANQGSEA.